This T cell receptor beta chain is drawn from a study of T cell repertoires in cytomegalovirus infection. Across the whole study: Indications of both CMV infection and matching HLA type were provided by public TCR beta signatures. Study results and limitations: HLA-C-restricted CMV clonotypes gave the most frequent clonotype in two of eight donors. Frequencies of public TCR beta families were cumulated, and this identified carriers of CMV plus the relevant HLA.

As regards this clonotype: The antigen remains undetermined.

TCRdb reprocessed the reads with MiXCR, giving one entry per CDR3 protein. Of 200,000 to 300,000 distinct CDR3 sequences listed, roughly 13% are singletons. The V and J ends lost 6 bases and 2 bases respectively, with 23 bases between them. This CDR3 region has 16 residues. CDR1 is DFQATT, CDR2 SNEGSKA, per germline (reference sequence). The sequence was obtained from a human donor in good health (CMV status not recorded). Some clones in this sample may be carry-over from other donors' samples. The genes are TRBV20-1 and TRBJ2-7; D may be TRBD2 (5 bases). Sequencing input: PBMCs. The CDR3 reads CSAIRAGVTRPYEQYF. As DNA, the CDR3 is TGCAGTGCCATTCGGGCGGGTGTTACCAGACCCTACGAGCAGTACTTC.